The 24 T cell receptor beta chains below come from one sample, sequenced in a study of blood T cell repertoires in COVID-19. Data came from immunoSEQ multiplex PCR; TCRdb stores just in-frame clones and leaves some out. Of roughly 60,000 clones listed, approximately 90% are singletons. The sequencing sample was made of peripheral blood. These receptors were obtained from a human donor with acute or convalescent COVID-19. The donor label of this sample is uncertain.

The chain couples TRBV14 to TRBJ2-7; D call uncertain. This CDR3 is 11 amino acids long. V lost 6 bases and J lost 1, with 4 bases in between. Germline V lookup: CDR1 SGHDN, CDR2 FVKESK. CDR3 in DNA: TGTGCCAGCAGTCCATCCTACGAGCAGTACTTC. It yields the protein CASSPSYEQYF.

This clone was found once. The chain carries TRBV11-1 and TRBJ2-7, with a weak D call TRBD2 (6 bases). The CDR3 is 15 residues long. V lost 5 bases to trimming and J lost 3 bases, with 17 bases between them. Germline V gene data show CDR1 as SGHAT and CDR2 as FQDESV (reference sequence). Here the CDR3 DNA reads TGTGCCAGCAGCCCCAATGCGGGGCTGGGCTACGAGCAGTACTTC. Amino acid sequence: CASSPNAGLGYEQYF.

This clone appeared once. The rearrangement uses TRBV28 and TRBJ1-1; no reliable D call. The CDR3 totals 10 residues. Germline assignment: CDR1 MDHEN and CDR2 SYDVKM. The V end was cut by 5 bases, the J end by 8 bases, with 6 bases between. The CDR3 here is CASSPREAFF. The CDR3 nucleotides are TGTGCCAGCAGTCCTAGGGAAGCTTTCTTT.

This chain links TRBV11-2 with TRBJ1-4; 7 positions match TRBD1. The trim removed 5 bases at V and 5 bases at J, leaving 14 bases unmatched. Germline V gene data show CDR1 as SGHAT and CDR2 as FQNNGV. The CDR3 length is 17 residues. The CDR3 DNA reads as TGTGCCAGCAGCACCCTAGCTCGACAGGGAAGAAATGAAAAACTGTTTTTT. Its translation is CASSTLARQGRNEKLFF.

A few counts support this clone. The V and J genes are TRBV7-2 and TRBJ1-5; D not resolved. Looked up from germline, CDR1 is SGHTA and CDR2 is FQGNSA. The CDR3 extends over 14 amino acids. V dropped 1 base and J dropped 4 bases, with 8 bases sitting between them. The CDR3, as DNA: TGTGCCAGCAGCTTAGGACATACAAATCAGCCCCAGCATTTT. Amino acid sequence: CASSLGHTNQPQHF.

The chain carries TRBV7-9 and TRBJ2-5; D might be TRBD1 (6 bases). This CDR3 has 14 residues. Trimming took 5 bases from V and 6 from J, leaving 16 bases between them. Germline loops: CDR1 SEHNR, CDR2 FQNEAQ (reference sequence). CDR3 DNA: TGTGCCAGCAGCAAAACAGGGATTAGAAAGACCCAGTACTTC. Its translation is CASSKTGIRKTQYF.

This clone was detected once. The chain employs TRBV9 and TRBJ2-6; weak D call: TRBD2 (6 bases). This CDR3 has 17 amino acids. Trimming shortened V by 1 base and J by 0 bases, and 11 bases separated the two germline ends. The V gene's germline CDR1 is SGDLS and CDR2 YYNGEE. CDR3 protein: CASSVSGGASGANVLTF. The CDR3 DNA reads TGTGCCAGCAGCGTATCTGGAGGGGCCTCTGGGGCCAACGTCCTGACTTTC.

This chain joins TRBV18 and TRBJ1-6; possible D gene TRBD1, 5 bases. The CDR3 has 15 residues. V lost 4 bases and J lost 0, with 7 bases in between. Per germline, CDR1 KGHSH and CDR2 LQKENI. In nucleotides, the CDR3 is TGTGCCAGCTCACTAGACAGCTCCTATAATTCACCCCTCCACTTT. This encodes CASSLDSSYNSPLHF.

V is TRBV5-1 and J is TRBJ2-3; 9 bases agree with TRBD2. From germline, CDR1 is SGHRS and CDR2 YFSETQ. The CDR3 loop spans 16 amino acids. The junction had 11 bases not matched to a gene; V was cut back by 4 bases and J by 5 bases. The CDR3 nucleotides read TGCGCCAGCAGCGCGTTAGTAGCGGGAGAGGTAGATACGCAGTATTTT. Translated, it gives CASSALVAGEVDTQYF.

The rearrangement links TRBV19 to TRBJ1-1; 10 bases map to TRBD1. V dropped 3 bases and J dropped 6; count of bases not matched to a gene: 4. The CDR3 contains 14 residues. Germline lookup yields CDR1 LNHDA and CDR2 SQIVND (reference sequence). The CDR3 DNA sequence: TGTGCCAGTAGTATCGGACAGGGGGGTTCTGAAGCTTTCTTT. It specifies CASSIGQGGSEAFF.

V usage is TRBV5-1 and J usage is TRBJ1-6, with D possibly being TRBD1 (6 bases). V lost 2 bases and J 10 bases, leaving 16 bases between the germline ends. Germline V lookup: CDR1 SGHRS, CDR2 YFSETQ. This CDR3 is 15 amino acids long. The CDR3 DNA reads TGCGCCAGCAGCTTAGGGACACCCCTCGGGTCACCCCTCCACTTT. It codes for CASSLGTPLGSPLHF.

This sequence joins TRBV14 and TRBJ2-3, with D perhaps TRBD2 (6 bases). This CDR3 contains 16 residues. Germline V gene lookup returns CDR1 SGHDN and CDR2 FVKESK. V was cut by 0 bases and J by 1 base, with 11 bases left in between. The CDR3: CASSQEAGIRTDTQYF. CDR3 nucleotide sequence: TGTGCCAGCAGCCAAGAGGCGGGAATCCGCACAGATACGCAGTATTTT.

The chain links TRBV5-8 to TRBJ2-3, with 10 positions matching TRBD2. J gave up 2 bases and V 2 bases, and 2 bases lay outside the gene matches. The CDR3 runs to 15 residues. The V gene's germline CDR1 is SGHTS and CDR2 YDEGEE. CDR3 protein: CASSFSGRTTDTQYF. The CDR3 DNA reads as TGTGCCAGCAGCTTTAGCGGGAGGACCACAGATACGCAGTATTTT.

The CDR3 DNA sequence: TGTGCCAGCAGTTTGTTAACAGGGACCGAGCAGTACGTC. This translates into CASSLLTGTEQYV. V usage is TRBV28 and J usage is TRBJ2-7, with TRBD1 as a possible D gene (6 bases). V lost 3 bases and J 6 bases, leaving 12 bases between the germline ends. The CDR3 covers 13 residues. Germline values: CDR1 MDHEN, CDR2 SYDVKM.

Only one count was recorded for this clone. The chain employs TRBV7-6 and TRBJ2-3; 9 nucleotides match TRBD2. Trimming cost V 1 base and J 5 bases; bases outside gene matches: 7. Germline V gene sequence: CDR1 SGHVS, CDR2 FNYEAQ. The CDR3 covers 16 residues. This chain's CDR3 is CASSLVGGGAVDTQYF. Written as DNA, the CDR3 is TGTGCCAGCAGCTTAGTAGGCGGGGGGGCTGTAGATACGCAGTATTTT.

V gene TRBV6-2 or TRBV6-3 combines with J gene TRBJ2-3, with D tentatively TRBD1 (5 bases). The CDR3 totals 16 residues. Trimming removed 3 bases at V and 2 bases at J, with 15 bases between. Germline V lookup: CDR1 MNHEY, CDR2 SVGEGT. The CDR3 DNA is TGTGCCAGCAGTTATTCCTCCCAGGGTCACACAGATACGCAGTATTTT. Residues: CASSYSSQGHTDTQYF.

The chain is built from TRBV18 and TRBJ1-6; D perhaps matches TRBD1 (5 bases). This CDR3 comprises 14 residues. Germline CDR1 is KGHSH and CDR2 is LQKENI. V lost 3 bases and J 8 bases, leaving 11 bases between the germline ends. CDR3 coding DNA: TGTGCCAGCTCACCGGACAATACTTATTCACCCCTCCACTTT. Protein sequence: CASSPDNTYSPLHF.

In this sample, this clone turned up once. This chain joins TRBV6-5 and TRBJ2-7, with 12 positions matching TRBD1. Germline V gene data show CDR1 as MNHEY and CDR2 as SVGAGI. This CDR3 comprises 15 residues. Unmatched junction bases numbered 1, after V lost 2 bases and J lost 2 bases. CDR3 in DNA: TGTGCCAGCAGTTACCGGGACAGGGGGCCCTACGAGCAGTACTTC. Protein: CASSYRDRGPYEQYF.

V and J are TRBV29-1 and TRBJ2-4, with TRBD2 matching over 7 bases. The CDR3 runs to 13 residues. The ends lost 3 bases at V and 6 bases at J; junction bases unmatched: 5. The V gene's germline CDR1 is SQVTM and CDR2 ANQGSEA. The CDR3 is CSVEGGIGNIQYF. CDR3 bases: TGCAGCGTTGAGGGGGGGATTGGAAACATTCAGTACTTC.

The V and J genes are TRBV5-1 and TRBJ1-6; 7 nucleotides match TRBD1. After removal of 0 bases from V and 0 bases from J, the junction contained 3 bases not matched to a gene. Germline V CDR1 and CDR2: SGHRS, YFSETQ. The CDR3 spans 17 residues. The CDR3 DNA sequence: TGCGCCAGCAGCTTGGACAGGGGAGACTCCTATAATTCACCCCTCCACTTT. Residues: CASSLDRGDSYNSPLHF.

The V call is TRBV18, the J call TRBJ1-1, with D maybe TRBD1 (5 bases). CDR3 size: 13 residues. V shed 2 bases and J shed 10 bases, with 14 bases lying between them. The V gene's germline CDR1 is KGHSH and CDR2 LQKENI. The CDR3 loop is CASSPEAQGVAFF. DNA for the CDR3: TGTGCCAGCTCACCAGAGGCCCAGGGTGTAGCTTTCTTT.

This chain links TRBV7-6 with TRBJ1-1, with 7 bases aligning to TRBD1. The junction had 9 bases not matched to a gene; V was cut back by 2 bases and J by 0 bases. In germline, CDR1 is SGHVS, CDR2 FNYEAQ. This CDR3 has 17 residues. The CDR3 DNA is TGTGCCAGCAGCTTACTGGTGGGGACAGCTGTGAACACTGAAGCTTTCTTT. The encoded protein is CASSLLVGTAVNTEAFF.

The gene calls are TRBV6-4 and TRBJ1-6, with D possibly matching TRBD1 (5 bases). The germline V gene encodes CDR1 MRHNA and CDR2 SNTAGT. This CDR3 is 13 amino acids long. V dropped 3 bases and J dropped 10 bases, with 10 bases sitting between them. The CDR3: CASSEYKGSPLHF. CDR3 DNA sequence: TGTGCCAGCAGTGAATACAAGGGGTCACCCCTCCACTTT.

CDR3 in DNA: TGTGCCAGTAGTTTGTCAGGGGCGTCGAGGGAGACCCAGTACTTC. It encodes CASSLSGASRETQYF. The rearrangement uses TRBV19 and TRBJ2-5; a possible D gene is TRBD1 (6 bases). Per germline, CDR1 LNHDA and CDR2 SQIVND (reference sequence). This CDR3 is built from 15 residues. V lost 5 bases and J lost 5, with 18 bases in between. The variable domain in full, with the rest retrieved from reference TRBV19 and TRBJ2-5, is DGGITQSPKYLFRKEGQNVTLSCEQNLNHDAMYWYRQDPGQGLRLIYYSQIVNDFQKGDIAEGYSVSREKKESFPLTVTSAQKNPTAFYLCASSLSGASRETQYFGPGTRLLVL.